These T cell receptor beta chains were read from a single sample in a study of cytomegalovirus exposure and HLA in healthy donors. The protocol was immunoSEQ multiplex PCR, while the TCRdb copy is restricted to in-frame clones and leaves out a portion. The sample includes 100,000 to 150,000 clones, 81% seen only once; the top ten take approximately 6%. Sequenced: PBMCs. Receptor source: a woman aged 40 to 50 in good health and CMV-seropositive. Each CDR3 is given without its conserved first and last residue. Each record gives: CDR3 protein, V gene, CDR3 length, J gene.

CDR3: SAAPRLSGGALDTQY
V: TRBV29-1
length: 15
J: TRBJ2-3

CDR3: AWSFRGSGYT
V: TRBV30
length: 10
J: TRBJ1-2

CDR3: ASSNGRGQSGELF
V: TRBV21-1
length: 13
J: TRBJ2-2

CDR3: ASSPGTGILTDTQY
V: TRBV5-1
length: 14
J: TRBJ2-3

CDR3: ASSLTGTSGNEQF
V: TRBV6-6
length: 13
J: TRBJ2-1

CDR3: ASMERARGTEAF
V: TRBV28
length: 12
J: TRBJ1-1

CDR3: ATQNRGGETQY
V: TRBV10-3
length: 11
J: TRBJ2-5

CDR3: ASSSSGANTDTQY
V: TRBV4-1
length: 13
J: TRBJ2-3

CDR3: ASSYVTATEAF
V: TRBV6-6
length: 11
J: TRBJ1-1

CDR3: ASRERPQETQY
V: TRBV2
length: 11
J: TRBJ2-5

CDR3: ASSLVGGSDTGELF
V: TRBV11-2
length: 14
J: TRBJ2-2

CDR3: ASSKGLAGHSTDTQY
V: TRBV10-2
length: 15
J: TRBJ2-3

CDR3: ASNKRGGASTEAF
V: TRBV19
length: 13
J: TRBJ1-1

CDR3: ASRPATGGMTQY
V: TRBV12-2
length: 12
J: TRBJ2-5

CDR3: ASSTNRAGTGNPYEQY
V: TRBV9
length: 16
J: TRBJ2-7

CDR3: AIKAGKAGNTEAF
V: TRBV10-3
length: 13
J: TRBJ1-1

CDR3: ASSRPGTGAGANVLT
V: TRBV18
length: 15
J: TRBJ2-6

CDR3: ASRLVARGTSSYNEQF
V: TRBV5-1
length: 16
J: TRBJ2-1

CDR3: ASSRTGVTYEQY
V: TRBV5-4
length: 12
J: TRBJ2-7

CDR3: ASSVTADTQY
V: TRBV6-1
length: 10
J: TRBJ2-3